This entry is about one T cell receptor beta chain. There were likely unrecorded immune exposures, though donors were nominally healthy when sampled. The CDR3 extends over 13 amino acids. Germline assignment: CDR1 SGHNT and CDR2 YYREEE (reference sequence). The V end was cut by 6 bases, the J end by 10 bases, with 17 bases between. This entry comes from a study of cytomegalovirus exposure and HLA in healthy donors. In the study overall: One earlier analysis, a look at 150 million to 200 million T cells, found 100 million to 130 million unique TCR beta sequences.

PCR employed 60 Vbeta and 13 Jbeta primers. Produced via immunoSEQ multiplex PCR; TCRdb's table is partial and in-frame only. The top ten clones hold roughly 3.5% of a sample with 85,000 to 110,000 clones, approximately 70% of them seen once. The TCR originated in a woman aged 50 to 60 in good health and CMV-seronegative. This chain joins TRBV5-4 and TRBJ2-1; a possible D gene is TRBD2 (5 bases). The specimen sequenced was PBMCs. CDR3 sequence: CASTWEWGDEQFF. In DNA form, the CDR3 reads TGTGCCAGCACCTGGGAGTGGGGTGACGAGCAGTTCTTC.